These 31 T cell receptor beta chains were all obtained from the same sample, sequenced in a study of T cell responses to AZD1222 COVID-19 vaccine. Method: immunoSEQ multiplex PCR; TCRdb's copy keeps in-frame clones and lacks some. The table lists 68,000 or so clones, almost 90% of them singletons. The sequencing used peripheral blood, collected on day 0 of AZD1222 vaccination. The receptors shown here come from an adult in good health.

This sequence joins TRBV19 and TRBJ2-1; TRBD2 agrees at 15 bases. Germline CDR1 and CDR2: LNHDA and SQIVND (reference sequence). This CDR3 contains 18 residues. Unmatched junction bases numbered 6, after V lost 5 bases and J lost 1 base. The DNA of the CDR3 is TGTGCCAGTAGTTCGGGACTAGCGGGAGGTCGGTCCTACAATGAGCAGTTCTTC. This gives the protein CASSSGLAGGRSYNEQFF.

J is TRBJ1-2 and V is TRBV11-1, with 9 bases aligning to TRBD1. V shed 4 bases, J shed 3 bases, and the junction held 3 bases outside the gene matches. Germline CDR1 is SGHAT and CDR2 is FQDESV (reference sequence). This CDR3 region has 14 residues. CDR3 sequence: CASSYRGQDYGYTF. CDR3 DNA: TGTGCCAGCAGCTACAGGGGGCAGGACTATGGCTACACCTTC.

This chain links TRBV20-1 with TRBJ2-7; 7 nucleotides line up with TRBD1. This CDR3 is built from 13 residues. Trimming at V came to 3 bases and at J to 7 bases, leaving 9 bases not matched to a gene. CDR1 is DFQATT and CDR2 is SNEGSKA in the germline V gene (reference sequence). DNA for the CDR3: TGCAGTGCTAGTATCGACAGGGTTGTAGAGCAGTACTTC. This sequence encodes CSASIDRVVEQYF.

This chain joins TRBV3-1 (or the pseudogene TRBV3-2) and TRBJ1-2, with unresolved D. CDR1 is LGHDT, CDR2 YNNKEL, per germline (reference sequence). This CDR3 is built from 14 residues. V was clipped by 4 bases and J by 8 bases, with 17 bases between them. The CDR3 sequence: CASSPPIGRRGYTF. The CDR3 DNA is TGTGCCAGCAGCCCCCCAATAGGGCGGAGGGGCTACACCTTC.

This chain joins TRBV6-5 and TRBJ2-7, with D uncertain. With 3 bases removed from V and 2 bases from J, the gap between germline ends came to 11 bases. The germline gives CDR1 MNHEY, CDR2 SVGAGI. The CDR3 length is 14 residues. CDR3 bases: TGTGCCAGCAGTTATTCGGGCCCCACCTACGAGCAGTACTTC. This gives the protein CASSYSGPTYEQYF.

This clone was counted only a few times. This chain uses TRBV1 with TRBJ2-1. TRBV1 is a recognized pseudogene. CDR3 length equals 11 residues. CDR3 nucleotide sequence: TGCACCAGCAGCCAAGAAGGGGAGCAGTTCTTC. This sequence encodes CTSSQEGEQFF.

The chain is built from TRBV12-2 and TRBJ1-1. TRBV12-2 is a pseudogene. This CDR3 spans 17 amino acids. The CDR3: CASRSLPGGGRNTEAFF. In nucleotides, the CDR3 is TGTGCAAGTCGCTCCCTCCCCGGTGGGGGTAGGAACACTGAAGCTTTCTTT.

The V gene is TRBV5-1, the J gene TRBJ1-1, with unresolved D. Germline lookup yields CDR1 SGHRS and CDR2 YFSETQ. V lost 1 base, J lost 5 bases, and 9 bases lay in between. The CDR3 has 13 amino acids. The CDR3 DNA is TGCGCCAGCAGCTTGATAGGGAATACTGAAGCTTTCTTT. Translation: CASSLIGNTEAFF.

The genes are TRBV5-1 and TRBJ2-5; 8 bases map to TRBD1. In germline, CDR1 is SGHRS, CDR2 YFSETQ. The CDR3 runs to 15 residues. With V trimmed by 4 bases and J by 0 bases, 5 bases remained unmatched. This CDR3 is CASSRGTGNQETQYF. The CDR3 DNA follows: TGCGCCAGCAGCAGAGGGACAGGAAACCAAGAGACCCAGTACTTC. Combining the CDR3 with reference TRBV5-1 and TRBJ2-5 gives the whole variable domain KAGVTQTPRYLIKTRGQQVTLSCSPISGHRSVSWYQQTPGQGLQFLFEYFSETQRNKGNFPGRFSGRQFSNSRSEMNVSTLELGDSALYLCASSRGTGNQETQYFGPGTRLLVL.

J is TRBJ2-6 and V is TRBV6-2 or TRBV6-3; D might be TRBD1 (6 bases). Germline V gives CDR1 MNHEY, CDR2 SVGEGT. The CDR3 has 15 amino acids. Trimming stripped 2 bases from V and 1 base from J, with 6 bases between. This chain's CDR3 is CASSYRGSGANVLTF. The CDR3 coding sequence is TGTGCCAGCAGTTACAGGGGGTCTGGGGCCAACGTCCTGACTTTC.

V is TRBV7-7 and J is TRBJ2-1; no firm D call. The V gene's germline CDR1 is SSHAT and CDR2 FNYEAQ (reference sequence). The CDR3 loop spans 13 amino acids. V was shortened by 0 bases and J by 10 bases, with 10 bases between the two germline ends. CDR3: CASSLARWSEQFF. In nucleotides, the CDR3 is TGTGCCAGCAGCTTAGCGCGGTGGTCCGAGCAGTTCTTC.

The rearrangement uses TRBV28 and TRBJ2-7; 8 nucleotides align to TRBD2. The CDR3 totals 16 residues. Germline V gene data show CDR1 as MDHEN and CDR2 as SYDVKM. With V trimmed by 5 bases and J by 0 bases, 9 bases remained unmatched. The CDR3 protein is CASSHTSGHLSYEQYF. CDR3 bases: TGTGCCAGCAGTCATACTAGCGGTCACCTCTCCTACGAGCAGTACTTC.

CDR3 nucleotide sequence: TGTGCCAGCACCGCCCCGGCAGGTTACGAGCAGTACTTC. It is translated as CASTAPAGYEQYF. The rearrangement links TRBV6-5 to TRBJ2-7; D ambiguous. CDR1 is MNHEY and CDR2 is SVGAGI in the germline V gene. The CDR3 sequence is 13 residues long. Trimming stripped 7 bases from V and 4 bases from J, with 14 bases between.

This clone was seen once. The rearrangement joins TRBV28 to TRBJ2-7; 8 nucleotides agree with TRBD1. Germline values: CDR1 MDHEN, CDR2 SYDVKM. Unmatched junction bases numbered 10, after V lost 6 bases and J lost 3 bases. The CDR3 runs 15 residues. The DNA for the CDR3 is TGTGCCAGCAGCTTCAGGGGGCCCGCGGACTACGAGCAGTACTTC. It is translated as CASSFRGPADYEQYF.

The V gene is TRBV6-1, the J gene TRBJ1-1, with TRBD1 matching 9 bases. Germline V gene data show CDR1 as MNHNS and CDR2 as SASEGT. The V and J ends lost 2 bases and 10 bases, in that order; junction bases with no gene match: 8. The CDR3 is 14 residues long. The CDR3 nucleotides are TGTGCCAGCAGTGAATTTCTAGAGACAGGGGGAGCTTTCTTT. Protein sequence: CASSEFLETGGAFF.

V gene TRBV5-5 combines with J gene TRBJ1-5; no definite D call. Trimming left V 4 bases short and J 0 bases short, with 11 bases between. The CDR3 extends over 15 amino acids. CDR1 and CDR2 from the germline V gene are SGHKS and YYEKEE (reference sequence). The DNA of the CDR3 is TGTGCCAGCAGCCCGGGCCCGTTTAGCAATCAGCCCCAGCATTTT. Its protein is CASSPGPFSNQPQHF.

This clone appeared a single time. The rearrangement joins TRBV6-5 to TRBJ2-3; D is possibly TRBD1 (6 bases). V was clipped by 2 bases and J by 1 base, with 13 bases between them. The CDR3 spans 16 residues. Germline V CDR1 and CDR2: MNHEY, SVGAGI. CDR3 sequence (DNA): TGTGCCAGCAGTTACACCCAGGGGCAAGGCACAGATACGCAGTATTTT. Translating gives CASSYTQGQGTDTQYF.

This chain uses TRBV19 with TRBJ1-5, with a tentative D call TRBD1 (6 bases). V dropped 6 bases and J dropped 7 bases, with 13 bases sitting between them. The CDR3 covers 13 residues. The germline gives CDR1 LNHDA, CDR2 SQIVND (reference sequence). The CDR3 reads CASSSGVGQPQHF. The CDR3 DNA follows: TGTGCCAGTAGCTCAGGGGTCGGACAGCCCCAGCATTTT.

The chain couples TRBV30 to TRBJ2-5, with 8 bases identical to TRBD2. Germline CDR1 reads GTSNPN; CDR2 reads SVGIG (reference sequence). The V gene end was trimmed by 2 bases and the J gene end by 6 bases; junction bases not matched to a gene: 8. CDR3 length equals 14 residues. The CDR3 sequence: CAWSPLAGGKTQYF. The CDR3 DNA sequence: TGTGCCTGGAGTCCCCTAGCGGGTGGTAAGACCCAGTACTTC.

The chain is built from TRBV5-4 and TRBJ2-5; 7 nucleotides line up with TRBD2. This CDR3 is built from 14 residues. With 3 bases clipped from V and 0 bases from J, the junction kept 2 bases outside the gene matches. From germline, CDR1 is SGHNT and CDR2 YYREEE (reference sequence). This chain's CDR3 is CASSSGLYQETQYF. CDR3 in DNA: TGTGCCAGCAGCTCGGGACTATACCAAGAGACCCAGTACTTC. The whole variable domain, filled in from reference TRBV5-4 and TRBJ2-5, reads ETGVTQSPTHLIKTRGQQVTLRCSSQSGHNTVSWYQQALGQGPQFIFQYYREEENGRGNFPPRFSGLQFPNYSSELNVNALELDDSALYLCASSSGLYQETQYFGPGTRLLVL.

The chain carries TRBV18 and TRBJ2-3; tentative D call: TRBD1 (6 bases). Germline V gene sequence: CDR1 KGHSH, CDR2 LQKENI. This CDR3 has 13 amino acids. The V end lost 1 base, the J end lost 6 bases, and 8 bases lay between the germline ends. The CDR3 DNA sequence: TGTGCCAGCTCACCACGCAGGGGTGATACGCAGTATTTT. Translating gives CASSPRRGDTQYF.

This clone has just one count. The V call is TRBV27, the J call TRBJ1-1; D remains unclear. The CDR3 spans 15 residues. Germline V gene lookup returns CDR1 MNHEY and CDR2 SMNVEV (reference sequence). V lost 3 bases and J 1 base, leaving 12 bases between the germline ends. CDR3 bases: TGTGCCAGCAGTTTCGCCCACAGTTCGAACACTGAAGCTTTCTTT. Translation gives CASSFAHSSNTEAFF.

The genes are TRBV28 and TRBJ1-5; D is perhaps TRBD1 (5 bases). The CDR3 contains 14 residues. Germline V gene data show CDR1 as MDHEN and CDR2 as SYDVKM. Trimming pared 9 bases from V and 3 bases from J, leaving 15 bases between. CDR3 sequence: CASFRGGANQPQHF. The CDR3 DNA is TGTGCCAGTTTTAGGGGAGGGGCCAATCAGCCCCAGCATTTT. The full variable domain, with the rest looked up from reference TRBV28 and TRBJ1-5, is DVKVTQSSRYLVKRTGEKVFLECVQDMDHENMFWYRQDPGLGLRLIYFSYDVKMKEKGDIPEGYSVSREKKERFSLILESASTNQTSMYLCASFRGGANQPQHFGDGTRLSIL.

V gene TRBV3-1 (or the pseudogene TRBV3-2) combines with J gene TRBJ2-7; 12 bases align to TRBD2. The CDR3 covers 18 residues. V dropped 0 bases and J dropped 0; count of bases not matched to a gene: 6. Looked up from germline, CDR1 is LGHDT and CDR2 is YNNKEL (reference sequence). DNA of the CDR3: TGTGCCAGCAGCCAAGATGTAGGACTAGCGGGGAACTCCTACGAGCAGTACTTC. This gives the protein CASSQDVGLAGNSYEQYF.

In this sample, this clone turned up a few times. The rearrangement links TRBV28 to TRBJ1-2; D is perhaps TRBD1 (5 bases). Germline loops: CDR1 MDHEN, CDR2 SYDVKM. Deletions cut 3 bases from V and 4 bases from J, with 9 bases between. The CDR3 extends over 13 amino acids. The CDR3 region has the DNA TGTGCCAGCAGTTTGACAGCCCCCTATGGCTACACCTTC. It specifies CASSLTAPYGYTF.

This chain joins TRBV19 and TRBJ2-3; 11 bases align to TRBD2. The CDR3 totals 13 residues. V shed 10 bases, J shed 4 bases, and the junction held 4 bases outside the gene matches. CDR1 and CDR2 (germline): LNHDA, SQIVND (reference sequence). Here the CDR3 reads CATKTSGADTQYF. As DNA, the CDR3 is TGTGCCACCAAGACTAGCGGGGCAGATACGCAGTATTTT. The variable domain in full, with the rest retrieved from reference TRBV19 and TRBJ2-3, is DGGITQSPKYLFRKEGQNVTLSCEQNLNHDAMYWYRQDPGQGLRLIYYSQIVNDFQKGDIAEGYSVSREKKESFPLTVTSAQKNPTAFYLCATKTSGADTQYFGPGTRLTVL.

The rearrangement uses TRBV27 and TRBJ2-5; no clear D. Trimming shortened V by 6 bases and J by 3 bases, and 17 bases separated the two germline ends. This CDR3 has 15 amino acids. Germline CDR1 MNHEY, CDR2 SMNVEV (reference sequence). The CDR3 DNA follows: TGTGCCAGCAGCCCGACGAAACGGTCGAAAGAGACCCAGTACTTC. Translating gives CASSPTKRSKETQYF.

The chain is built from TRBV5-4 and TRBJ1-2, with D perhaps TRBD1 (6 bases). The CDR3 has 12 amino acids. Germline-derived CDR1 and CDR2 are SGHNT and YYREEE (reference sequence). The germline V and J ends were trimmed by 4 bases and 6 bases, with 10 bases remaining between them. The CDR3 loop reads CASSGKGDGYTF. CDR3 sequence (DNA): TGTGCCAGCAGCGGTAAGGGGGATGGCTACACCTTC.

The V call is TRBV2, the J call TRBJ2-1, with 10 bases fitting TRBD2. CDR1 is SNHLY, CDR2 FYNNEI, per germline. The V and J ends lost 5 bases and 4 bases, in that order; junction bases with no gene match: 2. This CDR3 has 14 residues. This chain's CDR3 is CASSKREGYNEQFF. The CDR3 DNA reads TGTGCCAGCAGTAAGCGGGAGGGTTACAATGAGCAGTTCTTC.

V and J are TRBV7-2 and TRBJ1-1; D gene ambiguous. Germline CDR1 reads SGHTA; CDR2 reads FQGNSA. This CDR3 has 16 residues. The ends were cut back, 1 base at V and 0 bases at J, with 12 bases in the middle. CDR3 protein: CASSLVSSGVNTEAFF. The DNA for the CDR3 is TGTGCCAGCAGCTTAGTATCTTCCGGGGTGAACACTGAAGCTTTCTTT.

This chain joins TRBV9 and TRBJ2-3, with D perhaps TRBD2 (6 bases). Germline CDR1 and CDR2: SGDLS and YYNGEE. The ends were cut back, 1 base at V and 0 bases at J, with 15 bases in the middle. CDR3 size: 17 residues. The CDR3 sequence is CASSVLPAGTSTDTQYF. The CDR3 DNA reads as TGTGCCAGCAGCGTACTTCCTGCCGGGACTAGCACAGATACGCAGTATTTT.